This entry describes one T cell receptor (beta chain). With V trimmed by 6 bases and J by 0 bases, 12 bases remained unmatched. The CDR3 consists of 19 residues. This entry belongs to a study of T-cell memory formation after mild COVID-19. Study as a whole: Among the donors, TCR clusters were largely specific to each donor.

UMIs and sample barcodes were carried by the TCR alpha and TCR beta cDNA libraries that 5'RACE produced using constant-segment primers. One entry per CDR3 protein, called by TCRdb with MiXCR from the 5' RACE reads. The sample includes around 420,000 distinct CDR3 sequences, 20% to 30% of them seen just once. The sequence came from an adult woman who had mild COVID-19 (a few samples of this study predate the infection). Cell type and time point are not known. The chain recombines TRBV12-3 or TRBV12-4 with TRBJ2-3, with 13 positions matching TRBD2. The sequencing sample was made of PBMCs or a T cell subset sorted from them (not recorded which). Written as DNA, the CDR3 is TGTGCCAGCAGACCAGGACCGGGACTAGCGGGGTCTAGCACAGATACGCAGTATTTT. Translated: CASRPGPGLAGSSTDTQYF.